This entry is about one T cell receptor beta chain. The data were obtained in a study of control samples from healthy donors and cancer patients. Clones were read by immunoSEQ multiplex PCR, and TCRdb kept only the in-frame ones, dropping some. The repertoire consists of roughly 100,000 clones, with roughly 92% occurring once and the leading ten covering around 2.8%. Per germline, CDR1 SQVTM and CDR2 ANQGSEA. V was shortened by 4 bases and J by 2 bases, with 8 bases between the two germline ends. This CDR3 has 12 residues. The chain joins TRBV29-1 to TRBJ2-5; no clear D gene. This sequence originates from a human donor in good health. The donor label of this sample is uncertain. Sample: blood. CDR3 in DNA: TGCAGCGTTGCCCGACTGCAAGAGACCCAGTACTTC. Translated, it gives CSVARLQETQYF.